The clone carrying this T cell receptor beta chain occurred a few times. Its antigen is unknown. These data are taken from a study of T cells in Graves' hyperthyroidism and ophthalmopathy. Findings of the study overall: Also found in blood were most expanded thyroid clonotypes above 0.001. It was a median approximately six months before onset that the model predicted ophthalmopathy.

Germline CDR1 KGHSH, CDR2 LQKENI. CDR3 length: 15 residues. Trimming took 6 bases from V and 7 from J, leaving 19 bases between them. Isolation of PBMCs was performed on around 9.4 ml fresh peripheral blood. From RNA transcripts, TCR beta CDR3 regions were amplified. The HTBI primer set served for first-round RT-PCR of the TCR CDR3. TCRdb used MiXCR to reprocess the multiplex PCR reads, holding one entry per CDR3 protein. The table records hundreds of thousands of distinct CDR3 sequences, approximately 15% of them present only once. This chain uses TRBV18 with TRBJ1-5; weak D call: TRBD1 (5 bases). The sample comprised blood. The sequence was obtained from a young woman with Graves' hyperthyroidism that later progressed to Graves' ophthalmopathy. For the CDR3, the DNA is TGTGCCAGCTCCCTCGTAGCAGGGTCAGGCCAGCCCCAGCATTTT. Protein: CASSLVAGSGQPQHF.